The rows below give T cell receptor beta chains drawn from one sample of a study of Ad26.COV2.S vaccination and SARS-CoV-2 variants. Profiled with immunoSEQ multiplex PCR; TCRdb holds only in-frame clones, not every one. The sample comprises some 370,000 clones, under 90% of which are singletons, and approximately 7% rests with the top ten. This material consisted of peripheral blood, taken in a trial of Ad26.COV2.S vaccine versus placebo. These receptors were collected from a person between 18 and 65 years old who received the Ad26.COV2.S COVID-19 vaccine or a placebo. Each CDR3 is given with its conserved first and last residue. The D gene is left open where the match is weak. The listing skips clone size in some rows; elsewhere it reads once, few, many or a size class.

TRBV7-9,.,.,TRBJ2-7,CASSLGTYEQYF,TGTGCCAGCAGCTTGGGGACCTACGAGCAGTACTTC
TRBV5-1,.,.,TRBJ1-1,CASSSIMNTEAFF,TGCGCCAGCAGCTCGATCATGAACACTGAAGCTTTCTTT
TRBV18,.,few,TRBJ1-3,CASSPIRELGNTIYF,TGTGCCAGCTCACCAATCAGGGAGCTAGGAAACACCATATATTTT
TRBV5-4,.,few,TRBJ2-2,CASSLAPGRGLGGGELFF,TGTGCCAGCAGCTTGGCACCGGGACGAGGTTTGGGAGGCGGGGAGCTGTTTTTT
TRBV9,.,few,TRBJ1-6,CASSSRPSYNSPLHF,TGTGCCAGCAGCTCCCGACCCTCTTATAATTCACCCCTCCACTTT
TRBV18,.,.,TRBJ1-2,CASSLAADRRIVYTF,TGTGCCAGCTCACTGGCGGCAGATCGTCGAATTGTCTACACCTTC
TRBV11-2,.,.,TRBJ2-2,CASSAFRDTGELFF,TGTGCCAGCAGCGCATTCCGCGACACCGGGGAGCTGTTTTTT
TRBV5-4,.,.,TRBJ1-2,CASSYRDKTPSYGYTF,TGTGCCAGCAGCTACCGGGACAAAACCCCTAGCTATGGCTACACCTTC
TRBV6-5,.,.,TRBJ2-3,CASSLLTDSTDTQYF,TGTGCCAGCAGCCTTCTCACCGACAGCACAGATACGCAGTATTTT
TRBV6-1,TRBD2,few,TRBJ2-1,CASSESRLAGGRGEQFF,TGTGCCAGCAGTGAAAGCCGACTAGCGGGGGGCCGAGGTGAGCAGTTCTTC
TRBV5-5,.,.,TRBJ2-5,CASSIQGIQETQYF,TGTGCCAGCAGCATCCAGGGGATCCAAGAGACCCAGTACTTC
TRBV2,.,.,TRBJ2-7,CASSERGLAYEQYF,TGTGCCAGCAGTGAAAGGGGGCTAGCGTACGAGCAGTACTTC
TRBV6-6,.,.,TRBJ2-3,CASRYTDTQYF,TGTGCCAGCCGCTACACAGATACGCAGTATTTT
TRBV7-8,.,many,TRBJ1-5,CASSRTEGRQPQHF,TGTGCCAGCAGCCGCACCGAAGGGAGGCAGCCCCAGCATTTT
TRBV15,TRBD1,.,TRBJ1-4,CATSRAGTGRELFF,TGTGCCACCAGCAGAGCAGGGACAGGGAGGGAACTGTTTTTT
TRBV5-1,.,.,TRBJ1-2,CASSLEGSSRRDGYTF,TGCGCCAGCAGCTTGGAGGGGTCCTCCCGGCGGGATGGCTACACCTTC
TRBV7-8,.,few,TRBJ2-5,CASSGGPGETQYF,TGTGCCAGCAGCGGGGGGCCCGGGGAGACCCAGTACTTC
TRBV7-9,.,.,TRBJ1-2,CASSQGRWGYGYTF,TGTGCCAGCAGTCAAGGAAGGTGGGGCTATGGCTACACCTTC
TRBV6-5,TRBD1,many,TRBJ1-2,CASPGQNYGYTF,TGTGCCAGCCCGGGACAGAACTATGGCTACACCTTC
TRBV7-2,.,.,TRBJ2-2,CASSFVKGGTGELFF,TGTGCCAGCAGCTTTGTAAAGGGAGGCACCGGGGAGCTGTTTTTT
TRBV5-6,TRBD1,.,TRBJ1-2,CASSRPGTGTRGYTF,TGTGCCAGCAGCCGCCCCGGGACAGGGACGAGGGGCTACACCTTC
TRBV6-1,.,.,TRBJ2-2,CASSDWTPTGELFF,TGTGCCAGCAGTGATTGGACACCCACCGGGGAGCTGTTTTTT
TRBV9,TRBD1,.,TRBJ2-7,CASSGQGAYEQYF,TGTGCCAGCTCCGGACAGGGTGCTTACGAGCAGTACTTC
TRBV14,.,once,TRBJ2-1,CASSQVRPGQNEQFF,TGTGCCAGCAGCCAAGTAAGGCCCGGCCAGAATGAGCAGTTCTTC
TRBV20-1,.,.,TRBJ2-3,CSAIDPQRGTDTQYF,TGCAGTGCTATTGATCCCCAACGTGGCACAGATACGCAGTATTTT
TRBV7-9,TRBD2,.,TRBJ2-1,CASSNSGSKRSGEQFF,TGTGCCAGCAGCAATAGCGGGAGTAAAAGGAGTGGTGAGCAGTTCTTC
TRBV7-2,TRBD2,.,TRBJ2-1,CASSVTSASYNEQFF,TGTGCCAGCAGCGTAACTAGCGCCTCCTACAATGAGCAGTTCTTC
TRBV6-5,TRBD1,.,TRBJ1-1,CASSEGTENTEAFF,TGTGCCAGCAGCGAGGGGACAGAGAACACTGAAGCTTTCTTT
TRBV19,.,.,TRBJ2-2,CASTPTGLTGELFF,TGTGCCAGTACCCCGACGGGGCTCACCGGGGAGCTGTTTTTT
TRBV4-2,TRBD1,.,TRBJ1-1,CASNDRDTEAFF,TGTGCCAGCAATGACAGGGACACTGAAGCTTTCTTT
TRBV6-5,TRBD2,.,TRBJ2-5,CASSSSWSGSAQYF,TGTGCCAGCAGTTCCTCCTGGAGCGGGAGCGCCCAGTACTTC
TRBV13,.,.,TRBJ2-5,CASSLQETQYF,TGTGCCAGCAGCCTTCAAGAGACCCAGTACTTC
TRBV6-6,.,.,TRBJ1-1,CASRPQGRRNTEAFF,TGTGCCAGCAGACCCCAGGGGCGAAGGAACACTGAAGCTTTCTTT
TRBV5-1,.,.,TRBJ2-1,CASSLRLSYNEQFF,TGCGCCAGCAGCTTGCGGCTTTCCTACAATGAGCAGTTCTTC
TRBV6-1,.,.,TRBJ1-2,CASSERERNGYTF,TGTGCCAGCAGTGAAAGGGAGAGGAATGGCTACACCTTC
TRBV27,.,.,TRBJ2-1,CASSRSLGGNEQFF,TGTGCCAGCAGTCGCTCACTCGGGGGCAATGAGCAGTTCTTC
TRBV6-5,.,.,TRBJ2-7,CASSYSRDGFYEQYF,TGTGCCAGCAGTTACTCTAGGGACGGCTTCTACGAGCAGTACTTC
TRBV5-1,.,.,TRBJ2-3,CATTAGSTDTQYF,TGCGCCACCACCGCCGGGAGCACAGATACGCAGTATTTT
TRBV5-1,.,.,TRBJ2-5,CASSLFGGQETQYF,TGCGCCAGCAGCCTGTTCGGGGGCCAAGAGACCCAGTACTTC
TRBV19,TRBD2,.,TRBJ2-2,CASRSSREGTNTGELFF,TGTGCCAGTAGGTCCTCGCGGGAGGGTACGAACACCGGGGAGCTGTTTTTT
TRBV5-1,.,.,TRBJ1-1,CASSTKTGNTEAFF,TGCGCCAGCAGCACGAAGACAGGGAACACTGAAGCTTTCTTT
TRBV15,TRBD2,.,TRBJ2-5,CATSRAGGNQETQYF,TGTGCCACCAGCAGAGCCGGGGGGAACCAAGAGACCCAGTACTTC
TRBV5-1,TRBD1,.,TRBJ1-2,CASSLAGGWYYGYTF,TGCGCCAGCAGCTTGGCAGGGGGGTGGTACTATGGCTACACCTTC
TRBV21-1,.,.,TRBJ1-1,CASSKVQEAVTGEAFF,TGTGCCAGCAGCAAAGTCCAGGAGGCGGTTACCGGCGAAGCTTTCTTT
TRBV7-8,.,.,TRBJ1-1,CASSRAVTEAFF,TGTGCCAGCAGCCGCGCGGTCACTGAAGCTTTCTTT
TRBV6-5,TRBD2,.,TRBJ2-5,CASSSVLGLVQETQYF,TGTGCCAGCAGTTCGGTGCTCGGACTAGTTCAAGAGACCCAGTACTTC
TRBV5-5,.,.,TRBJ2-1,CASSFQGYEQFF,TGTGCCAGCAGCTTTCAGGGCTATGAGCAGTTCTTC
TRBV4-1,TRBD1,once,TRBJ1-2,CASSQSGTGVGYTF,TGCGCCAGCAGCCAATCCGGGACAGGGGTTGGCTACACCTTC
TRBV18,.,.,TRBJ1-4,CASSLSSLGNEKLFF,TGTGCCAGCTCACTTTCGAGTCTGGGAAATGAAAAACTGTTTTTT
TRBV7-2,.,.,TRBJ1-2,CASSSPPRSYGYTF,TGTGCCAGCAGCTCCCCCCCCAGGAGCTATGGCTACACCTTC